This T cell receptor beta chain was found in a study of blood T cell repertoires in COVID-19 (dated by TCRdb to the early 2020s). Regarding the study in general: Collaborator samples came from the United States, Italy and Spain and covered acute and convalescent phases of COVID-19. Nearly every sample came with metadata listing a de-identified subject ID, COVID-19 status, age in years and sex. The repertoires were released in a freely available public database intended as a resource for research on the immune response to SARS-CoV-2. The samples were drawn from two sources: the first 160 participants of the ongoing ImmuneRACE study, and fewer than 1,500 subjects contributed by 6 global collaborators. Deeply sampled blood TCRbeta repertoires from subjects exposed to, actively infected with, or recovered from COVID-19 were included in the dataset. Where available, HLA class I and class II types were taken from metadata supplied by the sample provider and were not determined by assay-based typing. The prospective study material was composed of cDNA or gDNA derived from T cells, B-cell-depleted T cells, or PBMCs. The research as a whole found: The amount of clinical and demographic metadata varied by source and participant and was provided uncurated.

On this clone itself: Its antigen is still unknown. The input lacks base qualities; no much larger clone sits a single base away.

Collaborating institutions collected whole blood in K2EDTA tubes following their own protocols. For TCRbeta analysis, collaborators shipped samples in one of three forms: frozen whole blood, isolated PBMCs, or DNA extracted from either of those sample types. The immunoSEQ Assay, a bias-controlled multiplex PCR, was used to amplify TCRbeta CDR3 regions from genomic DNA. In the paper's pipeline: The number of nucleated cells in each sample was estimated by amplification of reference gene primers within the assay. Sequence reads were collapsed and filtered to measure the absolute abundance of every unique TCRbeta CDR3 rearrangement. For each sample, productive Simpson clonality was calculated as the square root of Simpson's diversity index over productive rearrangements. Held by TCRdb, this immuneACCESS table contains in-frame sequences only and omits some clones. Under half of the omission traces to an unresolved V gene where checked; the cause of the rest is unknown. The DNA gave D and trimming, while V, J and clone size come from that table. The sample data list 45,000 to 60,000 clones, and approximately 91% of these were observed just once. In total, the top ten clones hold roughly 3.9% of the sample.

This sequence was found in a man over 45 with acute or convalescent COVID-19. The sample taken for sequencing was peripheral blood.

The nucleotide sequence is TGTGCCAGCAGCCAGTCAGGTTATGGCTACACCTTC. Translated, it gives CASSQSGYGYTF. Recombination connected TRBV14 to TRBJ1-2; the D gene identity is not certain. From the cysteine up to the phenylalanine, the CDR3 has a length of 12 residues. The retained sequence is limited to the CDR3, 36 bases, with the frame set at the first base. CDR1 and CDR2 (SGHDN, FVKESK) derive from the germline V gene. A distance of 7 bases separates the germline ends of V and J, which lose 3 bases and 5 bases respectively.